This TCR beta chain was captured by sequencing in a study of blood T cell repertoires in COVID-19. Study-level information: Specimens from acute and convalescent COVID-19 originated in the United States, Italy and Spain. Sample material is recorded as cDNA or gDNA derived from T cells, B-cell-depleted T cells, or PBMCs.

Authors' data handling: Quantification of nucleated cells was approximated via reference gene primer amplification. Clones were read by immunoSEQ multiplex PCR, and TCRdb kept only the in-frame ones, dropping some. V and J calls and clone size come straight from that table; D and trimming were deduced from the DNA. The sample holds around 61,000 clones, 85% to 90% seen once. It was during active infection that Seattle patients were enrolled and then longitudinally followed. The germline V gene has CDR1 LGHDT and CDR2 YNNKEL (reference sequence). V was cut by 2 bases and J by 5 bases, with 11 bases left in between. The CDR3 extends over 14 amino acids.

The chain recombines TRBV3-1 (or the pseudogene TRBV3-2) with TRBJ2-3; D is possibly TRBD2 (5 bases). The clonotype originates from an older woman with COVID-19, enrolled during active disease. What was sequenced was peripheral blood. The CDR3 DNA sequence: TGTGCCAGCAGCCAACCGCTAGCCGAAGATACGCAGTATTTT. It encodes CASSQPLAEDTQYF.